Shown below are 15 T cell receptor beta chains from a single sample sequenced in a study of blood T cell repertoires in COVID-19. TCRdb keeps only in-frame clones here, not all; method: immunoSEQ multiplex PCR. The sample has 200,000 to 250,000 clones, 80% to 90% seen once. The sample comprised peripheral blood. These receptors all stem from an elderly woman with COVID-19, enrolled during active disease.

The chain recombines TRBV18 with TRBJ2-5, with D hard to call. V was pared by 6 bases and J by 3 bases, with 8 bases between. This CDR3 spans 12 amino acids. Germline lookup yields CDR1 KGHSH and CDR2 LQKENI. The CDR3 spells CASSRREETQYF. In nucleotides, the CDR3 is TGTGCCAGCTCCCGTCGGGAAGAGACCCAGTACTTC.

The chain has TRBV28 and TRBJ2-6; possibly TRBD1 for D (5 bases). The CDR3 spans 16 residues. Germline assignment: CDR1 MDHEN and CDR2 SYDVKM. V was cut by 5 bases and J by 0 bases, with 11 bases left in between. CDR3 region: CASSQGFNSGANVLTF. The CDR3 coding sequence is TGTGCCAGCAGTCAGGGTTTTAACTCTGGGGCCAACGTCCTGACTTTC. Drawing the rest from reference TRBV28 and TRBJ2-6, the complete variable domain is DVKVTQSSRYLVKRTGEKVFLECVQDMDHENMFWYRQDPGLGLRLIYFSYDVKMKEKGDIPEGYSVSREKKERFSLILESASTNQTSMYLCASSQGFNSGANVLTFGAGSRLTVL.

This clone is a singleton in its sample. The CDR3 region has the DNA TGTGCCAGCAGCGTACGGGAGCCGGGACTCCAATTCTCCGGGGAGCTGTTTTTT. This translates into CASSVREPGLQFSGELFF. The chain recombines TRBV9 with TRBJ2-2, with D maybe TRBD2 (6 bases). Trimming pared 1 base from V and 6 bases from J, leaving 22 bases between. CDR1 SGDLS and CDR2 YYNGEE come from the germline V gene. This CDR3 spans 18 amino acids. Filled out from reference TRBV9 and TRBJ2-2, the complete variable domain reads DSGVTQTPKHLITATGQRVTLRCSPRSGDLSVYWYQQSLDQGLQFLIQYYNGEERAKGNILERFSAQQFPDLHSELNLSSLELGDSALYFCASSVREPGLQFSGELFFGEGSRLTVL.

This clone was detected only once. The CDR3 nucleotides read TGTGCCAGCAGCCAAGAGACAGGGTGGTTCACTGAAGCTTTCTTT. This codes for CASSQETGWFTEAFF. The V and J genes are TRBV14 and TRBJ1-1, with 7 bases identical to TRBD1. The CDR3 has 15 residues. With 0 bases clipped from V and 4 bases from J, the junction kept 5 bases outside the gene matches. Germline CDR1 and CDR2: SGHDN and FVKESK.

V usage is TRBV5-6 and J usage is TRBJ2-5, with a weak D call TRBD1 (6 bases). This CDR3 spans 14 amino acids. Germline V gives CDR1 SGHDT, CDR2 YYEEEE. Trimming shortened V by 4 bases and J by 2 bases, and 12 bases separated the two germline ends. The CDR3 loop is CASSPTGPQETQYF. CDR3 bases: TGTGCCAGCAGCCCAACAGGGCCACAAGAGACCCAGTACTTC.

The chain couples TRBV10-3 to TRBJ2-7; unclear D gene. The CDR3 loop spans 13 amino acids. The germline V gene has CDR1 ENHRY and CDR2 SYGVKD. The germline V and J ends were trimmed by 2 bases and 2 bases, with 7 bases remaining between them. The CDR3 region is CAISEGEAYEQYF. CDR3 sequence (DNA): TGTGCCATCAGTGAGGGCGAGGCCTACGAGCAGTACTTC.

The chain links TRBV18 to TRBJ1-1, with 7 bases identical to TRBD1. The CDR3 loop spans 15 amino acids. In germline, CDR1 is KGHSH, CDR2 LQKENI. The V segment lost 3 bases and the J segment 2 bases; nucleotides outside the gene matches: 6. CDR3 loop: CASSPGQATNTEAFF. The CDR3 DNA sequence: TGTGCCAGCTCACCTGGACAGGCGACAAACACTGAAGCTTTCTTT.

The CDR3 protein is CASSQQTGSQETQYF. CDR3 DNA: TGCGCCAGCAGCCAACAGACAGGGAGCCAAGAGACCCAGTACTTC. This rearrangement joins TRBV5-1 to TRBJ2-5; 7 bases map to TRBD1. CDR1 is SGHRS and CDR2 is YFSETQ in the germline V gene. The CDR3 runs 15 residues. V was pared by 4 bases and J by 1 base, with 7 bases of the junction left unmatched. Looking up the rest from reference TRBV5-1 and TRBJ2-5 gives the full variable domain: KAGVTQTPRYLIKTRGQQVTLSCSPISGHRSVSWYQQTPGQGLQFLFEYFSETQRNKGNFPGRFSGRQFSNSRSEMNVSTLELGDSALYLCASSQQTGSQETQYFGPGTRLLVL.

The J gene is TRBJ1-5, the V gene TRBV30; a weak D match, TRBD1 (5 bases). With 3 bases removed from V and 0 bases from J, the gap between germline ends came to 12 bases. CDR1 is GTSNPN and CDR2 is SVGIG in the germline V gene (reference sequence). This CDR3 spans 15 amino acids. The CDR3 region has the DNA TGTGCCTGGAGACAGGCCGCTTATAGCAATCAGCCCCAGCATTTT. Its protein product is CAWRQAAYSNQPQHF.

The chain uses TRBV5-5 and TRBJ1-6, with D perhaps TRBD1 (5 bases). The V gene lost 1 base and the J gene lost 9 bases, with 11 bases spanning the gap. The CDR3 has 14 residues. Germline V gives CDR1 SGHKS, CDR2 YYEKEE (reference sequence). DNA for the CDR3: TGTGCCAGCAGCTTGCGGGGGTCGGGTTCACCCCTCCACTTT. It specifies CASSLRGSGSPLHF.

This clone occurred a few times. V gene TRBV7-2 combines with J gene TRBJ2-7; possible D gene TRBD2, 7 bases. With 1 base removed from V and 3 bases from J, the gap between germline ends came to 16 bases. In germline, CDR1 is SGHTA, CDR2 FQGNSA. The CDR3 runs 16 residues. CDR3 sequence: CASSLGRRGRLYEQYF. The CDR3 DNA is TGTGCCAGCAGCTTAGGTCGGCGGGGGCGCCTCTACGAGCAGTACTTC.

The V call is TRBV2, the J call TRBJ2-3; 10 positions agree with TRBD2. This CDR3 is 19 amino acids long. Germline values: CDR1 SNHLY, CDR2 FYNNEI. The junction had 16 bases not matched to a gene; V was cut back by 5 bases and J by 2 bases. The CDR3 loop reads CASSPLLAGAGGDTDTQYF. The CDR3 coding sequence is TGTGCCAGCAGTCCCCTCCTAGCGGGAGCCGGAGGGGACACAGATACGCAGTATTTT. The complete variable domain, with remaining parts taken from reference TRBV2 and TRBJ2-3, reads EPEVTQTPSHQVTQMGQEVILRCVPISNHLYFYWYRQILGQKVEFLVSFYNNEISEKSEIFDDQFSVERPDGSNFTLKIRSTKLEDSAMYFCASSPLLAGAGGDTDTQYFGPGTRLTVL.

The chain couples TRBV28 to TRBJ1-5; possible D gene TRBD1, 5 bases. This CDR3 is 16 amino acids long. Germline V gene lookup returns CDR1 MDHEN and CDR2 SYDVKM. V lost 5 bases, J lost 2 bases, and 16 bases lay in between. The CDR3 spells CASSPFGQGGNQPQHF. CDR3 coding DNA: TGTGCCAGCAGTCCTTTCGGTCAGGGTGGCAATCAGCCCCAGCATTTT.

V gene TRBV4-1 combines with J gene TRBJ2-1, with 9 positions matching TRBD2. The CDR3 is made up of 18 amino acids. V gave up 2 bases and J gave up 5 bases; unmatched junction bases: 13. CDR1 MGHRA and CDR2 YSYEKL come from the germline V gene. The CDR3: CASSQQSPGAGGDNEQFF. CDR3 sequence (DNA): TGCGCCAGCAGCCAACAATCCCCAGGAGCGGGGGGTGACAATGAGCAGTTCTTC.

V and J are TRBV27 and TRBJ2-1; weak D call: TRBD2 (6 bases). Germline V gene data show CDR1 as MNHEY and CDR2 as SMNVEV (reference sequence). The CDR3 loop spans 14 amino acids. Trimming left V 5 bases short and J 4 bases short, with 12 bases between. CDR3 DNA: TGTGCCAGCAGTCCAAGGAGGGCGTACAATGAGCAGTTCTTC. Translation gives CASSPRRAYNEQFF.